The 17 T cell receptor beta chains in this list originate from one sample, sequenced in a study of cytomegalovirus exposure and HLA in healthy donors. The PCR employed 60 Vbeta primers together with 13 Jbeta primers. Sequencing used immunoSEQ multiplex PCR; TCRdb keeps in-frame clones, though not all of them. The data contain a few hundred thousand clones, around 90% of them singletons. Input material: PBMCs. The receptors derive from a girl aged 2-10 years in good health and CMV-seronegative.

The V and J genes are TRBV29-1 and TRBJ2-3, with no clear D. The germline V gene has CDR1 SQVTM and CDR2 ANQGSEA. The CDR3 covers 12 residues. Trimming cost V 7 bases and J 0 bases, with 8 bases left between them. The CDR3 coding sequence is TGCAGCGGGTACTTAAGCACAGATACGCAGTATTTT. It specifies CSGYLSTDTQYF.

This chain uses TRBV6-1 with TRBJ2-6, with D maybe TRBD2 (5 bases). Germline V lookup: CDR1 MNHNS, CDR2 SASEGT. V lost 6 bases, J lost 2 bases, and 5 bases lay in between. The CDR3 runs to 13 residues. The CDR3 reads CASRRAGANVLTF. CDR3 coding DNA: TGTGCCAGCAGGAGGGCTGGGGCCAACGTCCTGACTTTC.

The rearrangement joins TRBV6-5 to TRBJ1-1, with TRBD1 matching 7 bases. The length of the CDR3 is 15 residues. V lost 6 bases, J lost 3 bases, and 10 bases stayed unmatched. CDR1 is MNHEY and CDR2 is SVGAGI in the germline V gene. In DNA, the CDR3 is TGTGCCAGCAGCCAAGGACAGGAAGGAGACACTGAAGCTTTCTTT. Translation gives CASSQGQEGDTEAFF.

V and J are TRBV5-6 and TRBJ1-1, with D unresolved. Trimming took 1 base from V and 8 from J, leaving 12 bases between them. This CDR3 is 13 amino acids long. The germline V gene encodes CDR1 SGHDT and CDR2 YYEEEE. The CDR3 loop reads CASSLRRVGEAFF. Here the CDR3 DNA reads TGTGCCAGCAGCTTGAGGCGGGTGGGCGAAGCTTTCTTT.

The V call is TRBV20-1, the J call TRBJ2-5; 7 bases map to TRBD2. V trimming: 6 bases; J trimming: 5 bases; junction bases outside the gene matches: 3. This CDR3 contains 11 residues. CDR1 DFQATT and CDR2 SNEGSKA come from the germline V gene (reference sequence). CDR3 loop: CSADGGETQYF. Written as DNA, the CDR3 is TGCAGTGCCGACGGGGGGGAGACCCAGTACTTC.

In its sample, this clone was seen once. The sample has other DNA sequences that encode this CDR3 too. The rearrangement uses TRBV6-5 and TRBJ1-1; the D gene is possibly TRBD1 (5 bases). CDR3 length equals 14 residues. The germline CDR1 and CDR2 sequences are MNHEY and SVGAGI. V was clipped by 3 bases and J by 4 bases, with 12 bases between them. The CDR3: CASSYTGQGTEAFF. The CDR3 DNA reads TGTGCCAGCAGTTATACCGGTCAGGGCACTGAAGCTTTCTTT.

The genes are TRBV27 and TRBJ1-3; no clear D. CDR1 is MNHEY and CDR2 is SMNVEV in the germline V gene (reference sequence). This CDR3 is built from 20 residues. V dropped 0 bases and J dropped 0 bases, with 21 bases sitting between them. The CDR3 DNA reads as TGTGCCAGCAGTTTATCGGCGGTATTAGGCGTTCCTCTCTCTGGAAACACCATATATTTT. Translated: CASSLSAVLGVPLSGNTIYF.

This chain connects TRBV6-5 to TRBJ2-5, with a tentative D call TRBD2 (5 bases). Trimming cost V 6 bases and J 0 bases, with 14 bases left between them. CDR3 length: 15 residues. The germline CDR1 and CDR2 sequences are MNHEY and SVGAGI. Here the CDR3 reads CASSPVRTYQETQYF. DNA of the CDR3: TGTGCCAGCAGCCCCGTTAGGACTTACCAAGAGACCCAGTACTTC.

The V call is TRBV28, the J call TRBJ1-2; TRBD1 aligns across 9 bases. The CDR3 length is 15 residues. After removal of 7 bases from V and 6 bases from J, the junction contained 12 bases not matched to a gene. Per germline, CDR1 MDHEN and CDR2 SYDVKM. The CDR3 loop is CASIPQGQGTHGYTF. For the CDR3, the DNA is TGTGCCAGCATCCCCCAGGGACAGGGTACCCATGGCTACACCTTC.

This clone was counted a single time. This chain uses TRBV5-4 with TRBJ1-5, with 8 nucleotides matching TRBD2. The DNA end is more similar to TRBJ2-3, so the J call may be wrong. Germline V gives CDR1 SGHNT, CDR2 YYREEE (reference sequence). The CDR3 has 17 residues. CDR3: CASSNGGAVNSNQPQYF. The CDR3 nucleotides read TGTGCCAGCAGCAACGGGGGGGCAGTCAATAGCAATCAGCCCCAGTATTTT.

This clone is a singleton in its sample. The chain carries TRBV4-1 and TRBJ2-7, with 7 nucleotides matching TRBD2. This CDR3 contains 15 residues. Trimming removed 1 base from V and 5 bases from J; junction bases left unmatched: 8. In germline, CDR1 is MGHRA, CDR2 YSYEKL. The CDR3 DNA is TGCGCCAGCAGCCAAGGAACGGGAGGAGGAAACGAGCAGTACTTC. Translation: CASSQGTGGGNEQYF.

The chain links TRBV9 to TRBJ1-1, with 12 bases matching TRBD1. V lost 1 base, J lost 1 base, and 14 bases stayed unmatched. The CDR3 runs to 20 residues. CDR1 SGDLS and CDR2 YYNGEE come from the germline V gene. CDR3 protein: CASSVQGQGAIGGTNTEAFF. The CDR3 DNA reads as TGTGCCAGCAGCGTACAGGGACAGGGGGCGATAGGAGGGACGAACACTGAAGCTTTCTTT. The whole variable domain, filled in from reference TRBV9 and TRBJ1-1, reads DSGVTQTPKHLITATGQRVTLRCSPRSGDLSVYWYQQSLDQGLQFLIQYYNGEERAKGNILERFSAQQFPDLHSELNLSSLELGDSALYFCASSVQGQGAIGGTNTEAFFGQGTRLTVV.

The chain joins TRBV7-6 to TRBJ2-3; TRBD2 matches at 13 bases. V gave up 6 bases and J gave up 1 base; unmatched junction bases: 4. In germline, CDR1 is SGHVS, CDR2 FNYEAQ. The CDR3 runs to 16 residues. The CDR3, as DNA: TGTGCCAGCAGGAAAGGGACTAGCGGGGGCACAGATACGCAGTATTTT. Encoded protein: CASRKGTSGGTDTQYF.

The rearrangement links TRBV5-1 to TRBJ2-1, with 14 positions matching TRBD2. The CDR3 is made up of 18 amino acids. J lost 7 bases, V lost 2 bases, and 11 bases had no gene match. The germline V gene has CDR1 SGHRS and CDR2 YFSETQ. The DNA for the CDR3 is TGCGCCAGCAGCTTCAGACTAGCGGGGGGGCCACGGGATAATGAGCAGTTCTTC. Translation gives CASSFRLAGGPRDNEQFF.

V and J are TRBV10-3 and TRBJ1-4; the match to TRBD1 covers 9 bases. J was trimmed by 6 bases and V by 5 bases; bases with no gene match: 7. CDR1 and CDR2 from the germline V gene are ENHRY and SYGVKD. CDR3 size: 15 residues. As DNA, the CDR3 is TGTGCCATCAGTCCTAGGACAGGGGTCGATGAAAAACTGTTTTTT. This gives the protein CAISPRTGVDEKLFF.

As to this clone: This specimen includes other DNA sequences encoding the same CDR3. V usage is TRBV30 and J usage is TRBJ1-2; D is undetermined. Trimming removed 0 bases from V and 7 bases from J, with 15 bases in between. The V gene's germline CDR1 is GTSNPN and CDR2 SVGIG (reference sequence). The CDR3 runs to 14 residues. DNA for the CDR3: TGTGCCTGGAGTGTACGGAGGGCCGATGGTGGCTACACCTTC. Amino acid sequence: CAWSVRRADGGYTF.

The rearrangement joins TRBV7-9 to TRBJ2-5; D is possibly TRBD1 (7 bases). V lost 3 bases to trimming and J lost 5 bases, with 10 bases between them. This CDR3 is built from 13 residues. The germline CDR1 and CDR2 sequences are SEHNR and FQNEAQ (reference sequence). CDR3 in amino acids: CASSFRGEETQYF. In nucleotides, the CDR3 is TGTGCCAGCAGCTTCAGGGGGGAGGAGACCCAGTACTTC.